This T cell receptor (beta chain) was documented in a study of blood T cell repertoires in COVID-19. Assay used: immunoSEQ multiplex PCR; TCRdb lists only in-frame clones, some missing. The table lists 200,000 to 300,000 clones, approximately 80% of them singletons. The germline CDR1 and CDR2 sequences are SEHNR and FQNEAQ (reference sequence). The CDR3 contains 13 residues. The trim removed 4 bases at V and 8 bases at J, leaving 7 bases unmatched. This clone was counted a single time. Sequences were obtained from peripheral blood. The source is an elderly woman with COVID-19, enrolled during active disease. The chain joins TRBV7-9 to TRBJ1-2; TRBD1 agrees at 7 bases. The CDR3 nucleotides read TGTGCCAGCAGCTCATCGGGACAGCCCGGCTACACCTTC. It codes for CASSSSGQPGYTF.